The entry below describes one TCR beta chain. Its antigen is as yet unknown. This specimen belongs to a study of T cell responses to AZD1222 COVID-19 vaccine. General study points: Seropositive AZD1222 recipients at baseline numbered only 5 or 6. Repertoires were obtained solely post-peak T cell response.

Data came from immunoSEQ multiplex PCR; TCRdb stores just in-frame clones and leaves some out. This sample has 100,000 to 150,000 clones, with 80% to 95% found just once. The CDR3 consists of 16 residues. V lost 5 bases and J lost 4, with 20 bases in between. Germline V lookup: CDR1 SGHAT, CDR2 FQNNGV. The chain carries TRBV11-2 and TRBJ2-5, with D perhaps TRBD2 (6 bases). The sequence was collected from an adult who received the MenACWY meningococcal vaccine as a control. Sequences were derived from peripheral blood, sampled 28 days after the second dose of the MenACWY control vaccine. The chain's CDR3 is CASSRHSPGERETQYF. The CDR3, as DNA: TGTGCCAGCAGCCGACACTCCCCGGGAGAGAGAGAGACCCAGTACTTC.